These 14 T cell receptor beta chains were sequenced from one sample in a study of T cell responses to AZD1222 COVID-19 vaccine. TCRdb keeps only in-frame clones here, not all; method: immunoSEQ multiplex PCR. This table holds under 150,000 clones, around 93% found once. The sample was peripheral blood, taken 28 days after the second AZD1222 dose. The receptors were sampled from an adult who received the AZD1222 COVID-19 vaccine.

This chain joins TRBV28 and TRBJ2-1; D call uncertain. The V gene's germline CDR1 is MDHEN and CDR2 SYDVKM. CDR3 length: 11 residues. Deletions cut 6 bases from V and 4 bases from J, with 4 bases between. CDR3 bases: TGTGCCAGCAGAACATACAATGAGCAGTTCTTC. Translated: CASRTYNEQFF.

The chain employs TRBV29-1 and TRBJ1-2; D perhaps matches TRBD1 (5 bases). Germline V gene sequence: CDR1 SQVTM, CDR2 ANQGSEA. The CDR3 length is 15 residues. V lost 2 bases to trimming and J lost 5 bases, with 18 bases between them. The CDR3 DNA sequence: TGCAGCGTTGAAAATTGGGGCAGCTTAAATTATGGCTACACCTTC. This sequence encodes CSVENWGSLNYGYTF.

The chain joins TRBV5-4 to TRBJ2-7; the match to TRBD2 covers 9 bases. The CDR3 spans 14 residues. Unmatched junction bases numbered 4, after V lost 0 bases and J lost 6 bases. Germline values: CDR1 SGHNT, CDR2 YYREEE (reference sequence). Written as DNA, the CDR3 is TGTGCCAGCAGCTTGGATGGCGGGAGGGGCGAGCAGTACTTC. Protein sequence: CASSLDGGRGEQYF.

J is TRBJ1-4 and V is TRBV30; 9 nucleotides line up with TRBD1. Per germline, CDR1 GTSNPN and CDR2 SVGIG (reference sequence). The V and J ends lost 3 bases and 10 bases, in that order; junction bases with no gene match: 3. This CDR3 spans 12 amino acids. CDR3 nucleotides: TGTGCCTGGAGACGACAGGGGGTAAAACTGTTTTTT. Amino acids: CAWRRQGVKLFF.

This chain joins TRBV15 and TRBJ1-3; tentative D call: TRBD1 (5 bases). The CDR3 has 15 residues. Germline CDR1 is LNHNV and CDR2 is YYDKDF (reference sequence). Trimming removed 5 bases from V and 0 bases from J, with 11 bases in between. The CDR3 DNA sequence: TGTGCCACCAGCCCCGGGGCCAACTCTGGAAACACCATATATTTT. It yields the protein CATSPGANSGNTIYF.

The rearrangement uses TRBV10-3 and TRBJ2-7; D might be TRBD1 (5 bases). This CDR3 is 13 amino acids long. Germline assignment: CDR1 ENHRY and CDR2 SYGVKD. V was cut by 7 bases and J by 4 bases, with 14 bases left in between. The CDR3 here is CAIKVAGSYEQYF. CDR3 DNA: TGTGCCATCAAGGTGGCAGGGTCGTACGAGCAGTACTTC.

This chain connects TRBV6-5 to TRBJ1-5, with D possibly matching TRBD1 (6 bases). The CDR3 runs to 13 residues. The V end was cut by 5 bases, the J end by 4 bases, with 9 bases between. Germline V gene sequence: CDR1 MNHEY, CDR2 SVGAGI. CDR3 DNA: TGTGCCAGCAGTCTACAGGGAAATCAGCCCCAGCATTTT. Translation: CASSLQGNQPQHF.

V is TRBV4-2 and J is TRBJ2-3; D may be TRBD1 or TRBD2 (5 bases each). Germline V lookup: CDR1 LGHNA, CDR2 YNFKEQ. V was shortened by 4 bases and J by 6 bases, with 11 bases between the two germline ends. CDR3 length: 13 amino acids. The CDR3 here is CASSPGRADTQYF. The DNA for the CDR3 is TGTGCCAGCAGCCCGGGACGTGCGGATACGCAGTATTTT.

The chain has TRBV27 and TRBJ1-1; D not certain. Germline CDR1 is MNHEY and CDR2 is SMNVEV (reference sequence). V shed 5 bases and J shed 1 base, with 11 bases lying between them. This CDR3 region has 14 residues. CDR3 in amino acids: CASSRVGGNTEAFF. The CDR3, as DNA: TGTGCCAGCAGTAGAGTGGGAGGGAACACTGAAGCTTTCTTT.

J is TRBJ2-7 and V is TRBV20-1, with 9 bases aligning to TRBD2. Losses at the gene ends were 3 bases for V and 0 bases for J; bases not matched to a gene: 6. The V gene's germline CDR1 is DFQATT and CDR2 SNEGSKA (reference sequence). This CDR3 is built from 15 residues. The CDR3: CSASGRAGGSYEQYF. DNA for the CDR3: TGCAGTGCTAGTGGCCGAGCGGGAGGCTCCTACGAGCAGTACTTC.

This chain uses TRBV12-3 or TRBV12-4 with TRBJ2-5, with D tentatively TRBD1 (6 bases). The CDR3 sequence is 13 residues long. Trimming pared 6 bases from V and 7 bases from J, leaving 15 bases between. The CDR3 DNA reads TGTGCCAGCAGCCCACAGGGATGGGGGACCCAGTACTTC. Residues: CASSPQGWGTQYF.

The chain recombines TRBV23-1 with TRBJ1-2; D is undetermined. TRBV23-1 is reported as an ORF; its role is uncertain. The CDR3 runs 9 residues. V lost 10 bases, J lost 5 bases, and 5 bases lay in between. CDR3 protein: CAIKYGYTF. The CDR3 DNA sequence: TGCGCCATCAAGTATGGCTACACCTTC.

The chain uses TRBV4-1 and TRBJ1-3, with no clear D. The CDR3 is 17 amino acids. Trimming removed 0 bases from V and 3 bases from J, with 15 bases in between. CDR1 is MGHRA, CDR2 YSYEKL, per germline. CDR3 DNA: TGCGCCAGCAGCCAAGACCAAGGTTTTAGAAGTGGAAACACCATATATTTT. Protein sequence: CASSQDQGFRSGNTIYF.

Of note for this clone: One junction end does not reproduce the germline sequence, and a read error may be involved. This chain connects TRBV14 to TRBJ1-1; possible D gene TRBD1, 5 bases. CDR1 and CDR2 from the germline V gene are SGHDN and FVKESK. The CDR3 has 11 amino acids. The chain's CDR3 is CASGQGTEAFF. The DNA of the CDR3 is TGTGCCAGCGGCCAGGGCACTGAAGCTTTCTTT. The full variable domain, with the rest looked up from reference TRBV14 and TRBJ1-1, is EAGVTQFPSHSVIEKGQTVTLRCDPISGHDNLYWYRRVMGKEIKFLLHFVKESKQDESGMPNNRFLAERTGGTYSTLKVQPAELEDSGVYFCASGQGTEAFFGQGTRLTVV.